This T cell receptor beta chain is from a study of T cells in localized non-small cell lung cancer. The CDR3 consists of 17 residues. The junction had 5 bases not matched to a gene; V was cut back by 5 bases and J by 0 bases. Germline values: CDR1 SGHNT, CDR2 YENEEA. Overall study results and limits: Higher blood T cell density tracked longer overall survival. A median of around 60 clones ranked among the top 100 in tumor appeared in adjacent lung.

This clone was detected a few times. Its antigen is as yet unknown. Assay used: immunoSEQ multiplex PCR; TCRdb lists only in-frame clones, some missing. This sample yields 3,000 or so clones, of which roughly 25% are seen a single time; 5% to 5.5% belongs to the top ten. This receptor was taken from a female donor older than 55 with stage I lung adenocarcinoma. This specimen was lung tumor tissue, taken before any cancer treatment. The rearrangement links TRBV11-3 to TRBJ2-6, with 9 nucleotides matching TRBD2. CDR3 amino acids: CASSQLAGFSGANVLTF. CDR3 bases: TGTGCCAGCAGCCAGCTAGCGGGGTTCTCTGGGGCCAACGTCCTGACTTTC.